These 32 T cell receptor beta chains came from one sample sequenced in a study of OX40 agonist ivuxolimab in advanced cancers. Clones were sequenced by immunoSEQ multiplex PCR, and TCRdb holds only the in-frame ones, with some missing. The repertoire has about 150,000 clones, 85% to 95% of them found once; the top ten carry 0.3% to 0.35%. The material was CD4+ or CD8+ T cells sorted from blood, obtained in a trial of the OX40 agonist ivuxolimab. These TCRs come from an adult with an advanced solid tumor such as melanoma, head and neck, liver or kidney cancer.

The rearrangement joins TRBV11-2 to TRBJ1-2; 12 nucleotides agree with TRBD1. CDR3 length: 14 residues. The trim removed 5 bases at V and 6 bases at J, leaving 4 bases unmatched. Germline values: CDR1 SGHAT, CDR2 FQNNGV. DNA for the CDR3: TGTGCCAGCAGCCACGGGACAGGGGGCGATGGCTACACCTTC. Residues: CASSHGTGGDGYTF.

J is TRBJ2-3 and V is TRBV18; D is tentatively TRBD1 or TRBD2 (5 bases each). Germline CDR1 reads KGHSH; CDR2 reads LQKENI. The CDR3 covers 15 residues. Trimming pared 3 bases from V and 4 bases from J, leaving 14 bases between. DNA for the CDR3: TGTGCCAGCTCACCTAGAGCGGTGGGGGCAGATACGCAGTATTTT. It is translated as CASSPRAVGADTQYF.

The V call is TRBV7-3, the J call TRBJ2-5, with 8 bases that match TRBD2. Germline loops: CDR1 SGHTA, CDR2 FQGTGA. With 5 bases clipped from V and 2 bases from J, the junction kept 13 bases outside the gene matches. This CDR3 spans 17 amino acids. The CDR3 region has the DNA TGTGCCAGCAGCCCCCCCCCTCCTAGCGGGCGTCAAGAGACCCAGTACTTC. Translation: CASSPPPPSGRQETQYF. The full variable domain, completed using reference TRBV7-3 and TRBJ2-5, is GAGVSQTPSNKVTEKGKYVELRCDPISGHTALYWYRQSLGQGPEFLIYFQGTGAADDSGLPNDRFFAVRPEGSVSTLKIQRTERGDSAVYLCASSPPPPSGRQETQYFGPGTRLLVL.

V is TRBV7-9 and J is TRBJ1-6, with a tentative D call TRBD1 (5 bases). Trimming shortened V by 5 bases and J by 10 bases, and 18 bases separated the two germline ends. The CDR3 loop spans 15 amino acids. Germline V gives CDR1 SEHNR, CDR2 FQNEAQ (reference sequence). The CDR3: CASSAYPGQASPLHF. The CDR3 nucleotides are TGTGCCAGCAGCGCTTATCCGGGGCAAGCATCACCCCTCCACTTT. The full variable domain, completed using reference TRBV7-9 and TRBJ1-6, is DTGVSQNPRHKITKRGQNVTFRCDPISEHNRLYWYRQTLGQGPEFLTYFQNEAQLEKSRLLSDRFSAERPKGSFSTLEIQRTEQGDSAMYLCASSAYPGQASPLHFGNGTRLTVT.

V is TRBV6-5 and J is TRBJ2-7; D ambiguous. The CDR3 loop spans 14 amino acids. Between the trimmed V and J ends, which lost 0 bases and 3 bases, there was a span of 9 bases. CDR1 is MNHEY, CDR2 SVGAGI, per germline. As DNA, the CDR3 is TGTGCCAGCAGTTACTCGAAAAGGGACTACGAGCAGTACTTC. Amino acid sequence: CASSYSKRDYEQYF.

V and J are TRBV4-2 and TRBJ2-5, with D perhaps assigned TRBD1 or TRBD2 (6 bases each). The CDR3 contains 16 residues. Looked up from germline, CDR1 is LGHNA and CDR2 is YNFKEQ. V was trimmed by 5 bases and J by 5 bases, leaving 21 bases between them. DNA for the CDR3: TGTGCCAGCAGCTCTGGGGGCGGGAACCCACCGGAGACCCAGTACTTC. The encoded protein is CASSSGGGNPPETQYF.

The gene calls are TRBV28 and TRBJ1-4; D is ambiguous. Germline V lookup: CDR1 MDHEN, CDR2 SYDVKM. The CDR3 is 14 amino acids. Trimming left V 2 bases short and J 2 bases short, with 6 bases between. The CDR3 here is CASSLVTTNEKLFF. In DNA form, the CDR3 reads TGTGCCAGCAGTTTAGTGACGACTAATGAAAAACTGTTTTTT. Drawing the rest from reference TRBV28 and TRBJ1-4, the complete variable domain is DVKVTQSSRYLVKRTGEKVFLECVQDMDHENMFWYRQDPGLGLRLIYFSYDVKMKEKGDIPEGYSVSREKKERFSLILESASTNQTSMYLCASSLVTTNEKLFFGSGTQLSVL.

This clone was detected once. The chain uses TRBV6-5 and TRBJ1-5, with D possibly TRBD1 on 5 matching bases. CDR3 length: 15 residues. V lost 7 bases, J lost 7 bases, and 20 bases lay in between. In germline, CDR1 is MNHEY, CDR2 SVGAGI. CDR3 region: CASTSSWQGGQPQHF. The CDR3 DNA reads as TGTGCCAGCACCTCCTCCTGGCAGGGAGGCCAGCCCCAGCATTTT.

V is TRBV4-1 and J is TRBJ2-5; D is ambiguous. CDR3 length equals 14 residues. In germline, CDR1 is MGHRA, CDR2 YSYEKL. The V end lost 4 bases, the J end lost 1 base, and 10 bases lay between the germline ends. The CDR3 region is CASSPRAVQETQYF. The CDR3 DNA reads as TGCGCCAGCAGCCCTCGGGCAGTCCAAGAGACCCAGTACTTC.

The genes are TRBV29-1 and TRBJ1-2; TRBD1 matches at 7 bases. Germline trimming cut 1 base from V and 1 base from J; bases unmatched to any gene: 3. Looked up from germline, CDR1 is SQVTM and CDR2 is ANQGSEA. The CDR3 extends over 14 amino acids. CDR3 region: CSVEGGQLNYGYTF. The CDR3 bases are TGCAGCGTTGAAGGGGGACAGCTTAACTATGGCTACACCTTC.

The V gene is TRBV4-1, the J gene TRBJ2-3; 10 nucleotides line up with TRBD2. V dropped 8 bases and J dropped 4; count of bases not matched to a gene: 18. The CDR3 spans 18 residues. Germline V CDR1 and CDR2: MGHRA, YSYEKL. The CDR3 protein is CASAKPTTSGERADTQYF. CDR3 coding DNA: TGCGCCAGCGCAAAGCCCACCACTAGCGGGGAGAGAGCAGATACGCAGTATTTT.

V and J are TRBV7-2 and TRBJ2-2; tentatively, D is TRBD1 (5 bases). This CDR3 is built from 14 residues. Germline V gene data show CDR1 as SGHTA and CDR2 as FQGNSA. Trimming left V 2 bases short and J 2 bases short, with 6 bases between. CDR3 loop: CASSLQGNTGELFF. DNA of the CDR3: TGTGCCAGCAGCTTACAGGGAAACACCGGGGAGCTGTTTTTT.

The chain carries TRBV19 and TRBJ2-2, with D possibly TRBD1 on 5 matching bases. This CDR3 spans 15 amino acids. Trimming removed 6 bases from V and 2 bases from J, with 13 bases in between. The germline CDR1 and CDR2 sequences are LNHDA and SQIVND (reference sequence). DNA for the CDR3: TGTGCCAGTAGACCGTTCAGGGATAACACCGGGGAGCTGTTTTTT. Encoded protein: CASRPFRDNTGELFF.

The chain joins TRBV7-3 to TRBJ2-7; D unclear. V lost 5 bases and J 1 base, leaving 18 bases between the germline ends. The CDR3 is 16 residues long. From germline, CDR1 is SGHTA and CDR2 FQGTGA. This CDR3 reads CASSPRRTLKSYEQYF. CDR3 sequence (DNA): TGTGCCAGCAGCCCGAGACGGACGCTGAAATCCTACGAGCAGTACTTC.

This chain uses TRBV7-2 with TRBJ1-1; perhaps TRBD1 as D (6 bases). In germline, CDR1 is SGHTA, CDR2 FQGNSA. Trimming stripped 2 bases from V and 11 bases from J, with 18 bases between. The CDR3 loop spans 14 amino acids. CDR3 coding DNA: TGTGCCAGCAGCTTATTAGGGTACAGGGTGCTGGCTTTCTTT. It is translated as CASSLLGYRVLAFF.

This rearrangement joins TRBV6-5 to TRBJ1-4; D is perhaps TRBD1 (5 bases). This CDR3 is built from 14 residues. Trimming removed 2 bases at V and 9 bases at J, with 13 bases between. Germline CDR1 MNHEY, CDR2 SVGAGI. The CDR3 DNA reads TGTGCCAGCAGTTACCTGGGACCGAGGAAAAAACTGTTTTTT. This translates into CASSYLGPRKKLFF.

The rearrangement links TRBV5-6 to TRBJ2-4; possibly TRBD2 for D (6 bases). V was trimmed by 2 bases and J by 0 bases, leaving 12 bases between them. Germline-derived CDR1 and CDR2 are SGHDT and YYEEEE. The CDR3 has 16 amino acids. The CDR3 DNA follows: TGTGCCAGCAGCTTTTCGGGGGTGATAGCCAAAAACATTCAGTACTTC. This sequence encodes CASSFSGVIAKNIQYF.

The rearrangement links TRBV27 to TRBJ2-1; a possible D gene is TRBD1 (6 bases). The CDR3 consists of 17 residues. Germline V gives CDR1 MNHEY, CDR2 SMNVEV (reference sequence). Trimming cost V 0 bases and J 4 bases, with 16 bases left between them. DNA for the CDR3: TGTGCCAGCAGTTTATCGGGCCCGGGACAAGTATACAATGAGCAGTTCTTC. It codes for CASSLSGPGQVYNEQFF.

V and J are TRBV6-6 and TRBJ2-1; D gene ambiguous. The length of the CDR3 is 13 residues. Germline CDR1 reads MNHNY; CDR2 reads SVGAGI (reference sequence). The DNA for the CDR3 is TGTGCAGTAGACACACGGCCAGAGAATGAGCAGTTCTTC. This gives the protein CAVDTRPENEQFF.

This sequence joins TRBV21-1 and TRBJ2-1; the D segment call TRBD2 is taken from the table without a DNA check. TRBV21-1 is tagged as a pseudogene. This CDR3 comprises 17 residues. Here the CDR3 reads CASSKPRGTSGRLVQFF. The CDR3 DNA reads TGTGCCAGCAGCAAACCTCGAGGGACTAGCGGGAGATTGGTGCAGTTCTTC.

The V and J genes are TRBV5-4 and TRBJ1-2; 7 bases are shared with TRBD1. After removal of 5 bases from V and 0 bases from J, the junction contained 13 bases not matched to a gene. Germline assignment: CDR1 SGHNT and CDR2 YYREEE (reference sequence). This CDR3 contains 17 residues. CDR3 sequence (DNA): TGTGCCAGCAGGCCGGGACTCACAGGGGTAGCTAACTATGGCTACACCTTC. It yields the protein CASRPGLTGVANYGYTF.

This clone was seen a handful of times. V and J are TRBV11-3 and TRBJ2-5; 7 bases are shared with TRBD2. V was pared by 5 bases and J by 3 bases, with 15 bases of the junction left unmatched. Germline CDR1 SGHNT, CDR2 YENEEA. The CDR3 spans 17 residues. CDR3 protein: CASSRGGSGLGKETQYF. The DNA of the CDR3 is TGTGCCAGCAGCCGTGGGGGTAGCGGGCTGGGAAAAGAGACCCAGTACTTC.

The chain is built from TRBV25-1 and TRBJ1-1, with 8 nucleotides matching TRBD1. V lost 8 bases, J lost 0 bases, and 14 bases stayed unmatched. CDR1 is MGHDK, CDR2 SYGVNS, per germline. CDR3 length: 17 residues. For the CDR3, the DNA is TGTGCCAGCGAAGATCTCCACAGGGGGAGCATGAACACTGAAGCTTTCTTT. This translates into CASEDLHRGSMNTEAFF. Full variable domain (outside the CDR3, taken from reference TRBV25-1 and TRBJ1-1): EADIYQTPRYLVIGTGKKITLECSQTMGHDKMYWYQQDPGMELHLIHYSYGVNSTEKGDLSSESTVSRIRTEHFPLTLESARPSHTSQYLCASEDLHRGSMNTEAFFGQGTRLTVV.

The chain carries TRBV14 and TRBJ2-7, with 7 bases fitting TRBD1. J gave up 2 bases and V 4 bases, and 5 bases lay outside the gene matches. Germline V gene data show CDR1 as SGHDN and CDR2 as FVKESK. The CDR3 is made up of 14 amino acids. The CDR3 DNA is TGTGCCAGCAGCCGCCTGACAGGGCCCTACGAGCAGTACTTC. Its protein product is CASSRLTGPYEQYF.

The chain uses TRBV18 and TRBJ1-5, with D unresolved. Germline loops: CDR1 KGHSH, CDR2 LQKENI. V was shortened by 1 base and J by 7 bases, with 8 bases between the two germline ends. CDR3 length equals 13 residues. The CDR3 loop is CASSPRHGQPQHF. In DNA, the CDR3 is TGTGCCAGCTCACCACGGCACGGGCAGCCCCAGCATTTT.

The chain employs TRBV6-6 and TRBJ2-5; D is undetermined. V was cut by 8 bases and J by 2 bases, with 15 bases left in between. Germline CDR1 reads MNHNY; CDR2 reads SVGAGI (reference sequence). This CDR3 spans 14 amino acids. This chain's CDR3 is CASRLNPPQETQYF. CDR3 in DNA: TGTGCCAGCCGACTCAACCCGCCTCAAGAGACCCAGTACTTC.

The count of this clone is one. This chain links TRBV9 with TRBJ2-1; D remains ambiguous. The CDR3 contains 13 residues. Germline assignment: CDR1 SGDLS and CDR2 YYNGEE. V shed 2 bases and J shed 10 bases, with 13 bases lying between them. The CDR3 DNA reads TGTGCCAGCAGCGTTTCGACGGTCGGAGAGCAGTTCTTC. It codes for CASSVSTVGEQFF.

Written as DNA, the CDR3 is TGTGCCAGCAGCGTACTAGCGGCTCAAGAGACCCAGTACTTC. Translation gives CASSVLAAQETQYF. The genes are TRBV9 and TRBJ2-5; 7 bases are a match to TRBD2. Per the germline V gene, CDR1 is SGDLS and CDR2 is YYNGEE. The V segment lost 1 base and the J segment 2 bases; nucleotides outside the gene matches: 2. The CDR3 runs to 14 residues.

The V and J genes are TRBV6-5 and TRBJ1-5; no reliable D call. The CDR3 contains 15 residues. The germline V gene encodes CDR1 MNHEY and CDR2 SVGAGI. Trimming removed 6 bases at V and 2 bases at J, with 14 bases between. The CDR3 region has the DNA TGTGCCAGCAGCCCCCGGGCTTCCGGCAATCAGCCCCAGCATTTT. Residues: CASSPRASGNQPQHF.

The chain employs TRBV7-9 and TRBJ1-5, with D perhaps matching TRBD1 (6 bases). This CDR3 region has 14 residues. Germline lookup yields CDR1 SEHNR and CDR2 FQNEAQ (reference sequence). V gave up 5 bases and J gave up 4 bases, with 12 bases separating them. This CDR3 reads CASSPVTGNQPQHF. The DNA for the CDR3 is TGTGCCAGCAGCCCCGTTACAGGGAATCAGCCCCAGCATTTT.

The V call is TRBV29-1, the J call TRBJ1-2; D is possibly TRBD1 (5 bases). Trimming removed 4 bases at V and 9 bases at J, with 12 bases between. From germline, CDR1 is SQVTM and CDR2 ANQGSEA. The CDR3 spans 11 residues. The CDR3 region has the DNA TGCAGCGTTGGACAGTTGGATAGCTACACCTTC. Protein product: CSVGQLDSYTF.

J is TRBJ1-6 and V is TRBV5-1, with TRBD1 as a possible D gene (6 bases). The CDR3 loop spans 15 amino acids. Germline values: CDR1 SGHRS, CDR2 YFSETQ. The V end was cut by 2 bases, the J end by 8 bases, with 14 bases between. The CDR3 bases are TGCGCCAGCAGCTTACAGGGATTGGGGGATTCACCCCTCCACTTT. Translated: CASSLQGLGDSPLHF. Full variable domain (remainder filled in from reference TRBV5-1 and TRBJ1-6): KAGVTQTPRYLIKTRGQQVTLSCSPISGHRSVSWYQQTPGQGLQFLFEYFSETQRNKGNFPGRFSGRQFSNSRSEMNVSTLELGDSALYLCASSLQGLGDSPLHFGNGTRLTVT.